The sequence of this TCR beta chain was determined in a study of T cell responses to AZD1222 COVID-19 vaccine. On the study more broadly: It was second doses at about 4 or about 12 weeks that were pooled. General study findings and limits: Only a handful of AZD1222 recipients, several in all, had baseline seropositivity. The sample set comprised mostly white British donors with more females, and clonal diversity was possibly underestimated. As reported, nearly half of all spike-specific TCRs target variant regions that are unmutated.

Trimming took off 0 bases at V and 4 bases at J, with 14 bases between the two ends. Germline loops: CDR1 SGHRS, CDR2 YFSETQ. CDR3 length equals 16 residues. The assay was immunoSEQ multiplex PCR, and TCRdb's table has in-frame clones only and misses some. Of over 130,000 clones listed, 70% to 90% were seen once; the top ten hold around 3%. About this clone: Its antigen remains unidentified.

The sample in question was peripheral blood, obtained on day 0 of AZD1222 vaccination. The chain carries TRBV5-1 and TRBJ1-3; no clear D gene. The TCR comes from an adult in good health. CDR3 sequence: CASSLDSSRFGNTIYF. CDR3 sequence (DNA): TGCGCCAGCAGCTTGGATTCGAGTAGGTTCGGAAACACCATATATTTT.